A selection of T cell receptor beta chains follows, all from one sample in a study of vaccination effects on CD4 cells after COVID-19. Measured with immunoSEQ multiplex PCR; TCRdb has only the in-frame clones, and not every one. The sample holds more than 20,000 clones; around 72% are singletons and the top ten take roughly two fifths. These receptors' targets are unknown. The sample consisted of CD4+ T cells from PBMCs cultured with a peptide pool, taken before COVID-19 vaccination. These receptors were obtained from a human donor who had a prior SARS-CoV-2 infection. The CDR3 runs from the conserved cysteine through the conserved F or W. Fields, in order: V gene, J gene, D gene, clone size, CDR3 DNA, CDR3 protein. A D gene is named only where the DNA matches it firmly. Clone size is not always given. Where it is, it says once, few, many or a class for expanded clones.

TRBV29-1	TRBJ2-3	TRBD2	.	TGCAGCGTTGGTGAGCGGGAGAGCACAGATACGCAGTATTTT	CSVGERESTDTQYF
TRBV6-4	TRBJ2-1	TRBD2	.	TGTGCCAGCAGCGGAACTAGCGGGAGTAGCCATGAGCAGTTCTTC	CASSGTSGSSHEQFF
TRBV5-8	TRBJ2-1	.	.	TGTGCCAGCAGAACCCCCGGCAATGAGCAGTTCTTC	CASRTPGNEQFF
TRBV7-2	TRBJ2-5	.	.	TGTGCCAGCAGCTTAGCGGGCTGGGTCCAAGAGACCCAGTACTTC	CASSLAGWVQETQYF
TRBV3-1/TRBV3-2	TRBJ2-2	.	few	TGTGCCAGCAGCTTGAACACCGGGGAGCTGTTTTTT	CASSLNTGELFF
TRBV12-3/TRBV12-4	TRBJ2-5	.	.	TGTGCCAGCAGTTTGGCCCTCCTAGGGACCCAGTACTTC	CASSLALLGTQYF
TRBV5-6	TRBJ2-5	.	.	TGTGCCAGCAGCGGGGAGACCCAGTACTTC	CASSGETQYF
TRBV18	TRBJ2-5	.	.	TGTGCCAGCTCACCATATAGCCTAGCAAGCGGCCAAGAGACCCAGTACTTC	CASSPYSLASGQETQYF
TRBV14	TRBJ1-2	.	.	TGTGCCAGCAGCCAAGTGGAGGGGTACGGCTACACCTTC	CASSQVEGYGYTF
TRBV6-2/TRBV6-3	TRBJ2-1	.	.	TGTGCCAGCAGCGGGACGCAATCCTACAATGAGCAGTTCTTC	CASSGTQSYNEQFF
TRBV5-5	TRBJ2-1	.	.	TGTGCCAGCAGCTTGGACATCTACAATGAGCAGTTCTTC	CASSLDIYNEQFF
TRBV5-1	TRBJ2-7	TRBD1	.	TGCGCCAGCAGCTTGGCCGTGACAGGGGATGCCTACGAGCAGTACTTC	CASSLAVTGDAYEQYF
TRBV6-4	TRBJ1-2	TRBD1	.	TGTGCCAGGGGGACAGGGGACGACTATGGCTACACCTTC	CARGTGDDYGYTF
TRBV19	TRBJ2-7	TRBD1	.	TGTGCCAGTAGTCCCCAGACGCCGGGACAGATTTACGAGCAGTACTTC	CASSPQTPGQIYEQYF
TRBV6-5	TRBJ1-1	.	.	TGTGCCAGTCGGGACCGCTCTATGAACACTGAAGCTTTCTTT	CASRDRSMNTEAFF
TRBV6-5	TRBJ2-7	TRBD2	few	TGTGCCAGCAGTTATGCCGGGACTAGCGGCTCCGAGCAGTACTTC	CASSYAGTSGSEQYF
TRBV5-5	TRBJ2-1	TRBD2	.	TGTGCCAGCCTTGAACTAGCGACCGAGGGTGAGCAGTTCTTC	CASLELATEGEQFF
TRBV25-1	TRBJ2-5	.	.	TGTGCCAGCAGTGATCCGGGCGTACGAGAGACCCAGTACTTC	CASSDPGVRETQYF
TRBV7-8	TRBJ2-3	TRBD2	.	TGTGCCAGCAGCCGAGGGGGGACTAGCGGGAGAGATACGCAGTATTTT	CASSRGGTSGRDTQYF
TRBV28	TRBJ2-7	.	.	TGTGCCACCGGTCGGACACCTGAGCCAAACTTC	CATGRTPEPNF
TRBV5-4	TRBJ2-3	.	.	TGTGCCAGCAGCCCGCCCTCGAAAGGAAGGGCAGATACGCAGTATTTT	CASSPPSKGRADTQYF
TRBV6-1	TRBJ2-2	.	few	TGTGCCAGCAGTGAACCAGGATTGAGCACCGGGGAGCTGTTTTTT	CASSEPGLSTGELFF
TRBV19	TRBJ2-5	.	.	TGTGCCACCCGACAGGCGGGGGAGACCCAGTACTTC	CATRQAGETQYF
TRBV7-2	TRBJ2-1	TRBD1	once	TGTGCCAGCACCTACGGACAGGTATCCTACAATGAGCAGTTCTTC	CASTYGQVSYNEQFF
TRBV5-1	TRBJ2-1	TRBD2	.	TGCGCCAGCAGCTTACAGCCCGAAATGGGGGGGAATGAGCAGTTCTTC	CASSLQPEMGGNEQFF
TRBV5-5	TRBJ2-3	.	once	TGTGCCAGCAGCCGGGCGGCGTCGGATACGCAGTATTTT	CASSRAASDTQYF
TRBV6-4	TRBJ2-5	TRBD2	.	TGTGCCAGCAGTGCGACGGGAGGGCCCCAAGAGACCCAGTACTTC	CASSATGGPQETQYF
TRBV5-6	TRBJ1-2	.	few	TGTGCCAGCAGCTTTATCAACCTTGGGGGCTACACCTTC	CASSFINLGGYTF
TRBV5-1	TRBJ2-5	.	.	TGCGCCAGCAGCTTGGACCTGGGAACAGAGACCCAGTACTTC	CASSLDLGTETQYF
TRBV5-1	TRBJ1-1	.	.	TGCGCCAGCAGCTTGGCCCAGATTAACACTGAAGCTTTCTTT	CASSLAQINTEAFF
TRBV25-1	TRBJ2-7	.	.	TGTGCCAGCAGTGATTCCCCCCAGGCCCGGCAGTACTTC	CASSDSPQARQYF
TRBV5-1	TRBJ2-5	.	.	TGCGCCAGCAGCTTGGGCTCTCGGGAGACCCAGTACTTC	CASSLGSRETQYF
TRBV2	TRBJ2-7	.	once	TGTGCCAGCTGGACGGACTCCTACGAGCAGTACTTC	CASWTDSYEQYF
TRBV7-9	TRBJ2-7	.	.	TGTGCCAGCAGCCATCATCCTCCCACCGCTTCCTACGAGCAGTACTTC	CASSHHPPTASYEQYF
TRBV27	TRBJ1-2	.	few	TGTGCCAGCAGCGCAAAGACCAGCATGGGAGGGACTGGCTACACCTTC	CASSAKTSMGGTGYTF
TRBV20-1	TRBJ2-7	TRBD1	few	TGCAGTGCTAGTATTCGGACAGGTACATACGAGCAGTACTTC	CSASIRTGTYEQYF
TRBV3-1/TRBV3-2	TRBJ2-7	TRBD2	.	TGTGCCAGCAGCCAAGACACGGGACTAGCGGGAGGGACCTACGAGCAGTACTTC	CASSQDTGLAGGTYEQYF
TRBV18	TRBJ2-1	.	.	TGTGCCAGCTCAATCGGACAGCGCAATGAGCAGTTCTTC	CASSIGQRNEQFF
TRBV25-1	TRBJ2-3	.	.	TGTGCCAGCAGTGAAAAGGAATGGACAGATACGCAGTATTTT	CASSEKEWTDTQYF
TRBV6-5	TRBJ1-5	TRBD1	.	TGTGCCAGCAGAAGACAGGGCGGCGGATGGCCCCAGCATTTT	CASRRQGGGWPQHF
TRBV6-5	TRBJ2-1	.	.	TGTGCCAGCAGACGGTTTATGGGCCAATACAATGAGCAGTTCTTC	CASRRFMGQYNEQFF
TRBV6-5	TRBJ2-7	TRBD1	few	TGTGCCAGCAGTTATCGCAACAGGGGAACCTACGAGCAGTACTTC	CASSYRNRGTYEQYF
TRBV11-3	TRBJ2-7	TRBD2	.	TGTGCCAGCAGCTTAAACGGGGGTAGCGGGGACGAGCAGTACTTC	CASSLNGGSGDEQYF
TRBV3-1/TRBV3-2	TRBJ1-4	.	.	TGTGCCAGCAGCCAAGTCAGCCTTACTAATGAAAAACTGTTTTTT	CASSQVSLTNEKLFF
TRBV5-4	TRBJ1-1	.	.	TGTGCCAGCAGCTTTGCAGGGTATGCCACTGAAGCTTTCTTT	CASSFAGYATEAFF
TRBV7-2	TRBJ2-7	TRBD2	.	TGTGCCAGCAGCTTAGGGACTAGCGCATCTTACGAGCAGTACTTC	CASSLGTSASYEQYF
TRBV4-2	TRBJ2-3	.	.	TGTGCCAGCAGCCAAGGAGGGCTCACAGATACGCAGTATTTT	CASSQGGLTDTQYF